Listed below are T cell receptor beta chains from one sample, sequenced in a study of PD-1 blockade in classical Hodgkin lymphoma. Assay: immunoSEQ multiplex PCR; the TCRdb copy retains only in-frame clones and omits some. The repertoire holds about 47,000 clones, with 60% to 80% as singletons. The material was peripheral blood mononuclear cells (PBMCs), obtained before the fourth cycle of nivolumab. The receptors come from a human donor with classical Hodgkin lymphoma. Each CDR3 is given with its conserved first and last residue. The order of the fields is J gene, D gene, V gene, CDR3 length, clone size, CDR3 protein, CDR3 DNA. D genes are given only for firm matches. Only part of the rows carry a size: once, few, many, or a class if the clone is expanded.

TRBJ2-3 NA TRBV6-1 16 once CASTDPLGTPPDTQYF TGTGCCAGCACTGACCCTCTAGGGACCCCCCCAGATACGCAGTATTTT
TRBJ2-7 NA TRBV4-2 14 NA CASSLTGTDDEQYF TGTGCCAGCAGCCTCACCGGGACCGACGACGAGCAGTACTTC
TRBJ2-1 NA TRBV20-1 11 NA CSASLHNEQFF TGCAGTGCTAGTCTGCACAATGAGCAGTTCTTC
TRBJ2-3 NA TRBV9 15 NA CASSAHRGITDTQYF TGTGCCAGCAGCGCCCATCGTGGGATCACAGATACGCAGTATTTT
TRBJ1-2 NA TRBV5-6 14 NA CASSRGDFYYGYTF TGTGCCAGCAGCAGAGGGGACTTCTACTATGGCTACACCTTC
TRBJ2-3 NA TRBV30 13 NA CAWTLGRTDTQYF TGTGCCTGGACACTCGGTCGCACAGATACGCAGTATTTT
TRBJ2-7 NA TRBV29-1 14 NA CSGAGRVMGPEQYF TGCAGCGGGGCCGGACGCGTTATGGGGCCCGAGCAGTACTTC
TRBJ1-2 NA TRBV9 15 once CASSEGGDPNYGYTF TGTGCCAGCAGCGAGGGAGGGGATCCAAACTATGGCTACACCTTC
TRBJ2-1 TRBD1 TRBV27 16 NA CASSHWQGASYNEQFF TGTGCCAGCAGTCACTGGCAGGGGGCATCCTACAATGAGCAGTTCTTC
TRBJ2-5 TRBD1 TRBV5-4 15 NA CASSEPGQGKETQYF TGTGCCAGCAGCGAACCGGGACAGGGTAAAGAGACCCAGTACTTC
TRBJ1-2 NA TRBV29-1 13 once CSVEEGVGGGYTF TGCAGCGTTGAAGAGGGAGTAGGAGGTGGCTACACCTTC
TRBJ1-5 NA TRBV11-2 15 NA CASSATGNSNQPQHF TGTGCCAGCAGCGCGACGGGAAATAGCAATCAGCCCCAGCATTTT
TRBJ1-1 NA TRBV18 13 few CASSPRGGTEAFF TGTGCCAGCTCACCACGGGGGGGCACTGAAGCTTTCTTT
TRBJ1-1 NA TRBV18 11 NA CASSSDTEAFF TGTGCCAGCTCATCCGACACTGAAGCTTTCTTT
TRBJ2-1 NA TRBV11-1 15 NA CASSPLNQGIDEQFF TGTGCCAGCAGCCCTCTTAATCAGGGGATCGATGAGCAGTTCTTC
TRBJ2-5 NA TRBV19 15 NA CASSMFVIDQETQYF TGTGCCAGTAGTATGTTCGTGATTGACCAAGAGACCCAGTACTTC
TRBJ1-2 NA TRBV11-2 13 NA CASSLGTSGSYTF TGTGCCAGCAGCTTAGGGACCTCGGGGAGCTACACCTTC
TRBJ1-5 NA TRBV15 15 NA CATSSGSGSNQPQHF TGTGCCACCAGTTCGGGTTCTGGTAGCAATCAGCCCCAGCATTTT
TRBJ2-5 TRBD1 TRBV9 14 NA CASSVGRGSETQYF TGTGCCAGCAGCGTAGGCAGGGGGTCAGAGACCCAGTACTTC
TRBJ2-7 TRBD2 TRBV6-5 14 NA CASRITSGSSEQYF TGTGCCAGCAGGATTACTAGCGGGAGTTCCGAGCAGTACTTC
TRBJ1-3 NA TRBV6-6 16 few CASKYGLWGSGNTIYF TGTGCCAGCAAGTACGGATTATGGGGATCCGGAAACACCATATATTTT
TRBJ2-3 NA TRBV27 13 NA CASSFQGWDTQYF TGTGCCAGCAGTTTCCAGGGCTGGGATACGCAGTATTTT
TRBJ1-6 NA TRBV6-1 12 few CASSKEGSPLHF TGTGCCAGCAGTAAGGAGGGTTCACCCCTCCACTTT
TRBJ1-1 NA TRBV9 14 NA CASSAGLHDTEAFF TGTGCCAGCAGCGCCGGGTTACATGACACTGAAGCTTTCTTT
TRBJ1-6 TRBD1 TRBV27 13 NA CATRQGLGSPLHF TGTGCCACCAGACAGGGGCTCGGATCACCCCTCCACTTT
TRBJ2-7 TRBD1 TRBV4-3 13 NA CASSQTGTAKQYF TGCGCCAGCAGCCAGACCGGGACAGCTAAGCAGTACTTC
TRBJ1-4 TRBD1 TRBV11-3 16 NA CASSFPTGGGNEKLFF TGTGCCAGCAGCTTCCCTACAGGGGGTGGTAATGAAAAACTGTTTTTT
TRBJ1-5 NA TRBV19 13 NA CASSMDSHQPQHF TGTGCCAGTAGTATGGACAGCCATCAGCCCCAGCATTTT
TRBJ2-6 NA TRBV7-3 15 NA CASSHGGSGANVLTF TGTGCCAGCAGCCACGGCGGCTCTGGGGCCAACGTCCTGACTTTC
TRBJ2-3 TRBD1 TRBV5-1 15 NA CASSLSGQGSDTQYF TGCGCCAGCAGCTTGTCTGGACAGGGATCAGATACGCAGTATTTT
TRBJ1-1 TRBD1 TRBV9 15 medium-sized CASSPWTGANTEAFF TGTGCCAGCAGCCCCTGGACAGGGGCGAACACTGAAGCTTTCTTT
TRBJ1-5 NA TRBV5-4 15 NA CASSGGPYSNQPQHF TGTGCCAGCAGCGGGGGGCCTTATAGCAATCAGCCCCAGCATTTT
TRBJ2-3 TRBD2 TRBV19 15 NA CASSGTSGDTDTQYF TGTGCCAGTAGTGGGACTAGCGGCGACACAGATACGCAGTATTTT
TRBJ2-3 TRBD1 TRBV9 15 once CASSSTGGGTDTQYF TGTGCCAGCAGCTCCACAGGGGGAGGCACAGATACGCAGTATTTT
TRBJ2-3 TRBD2 TRBV5-4 16 NA CASSLRLAGVTDTQYF TGTGCCAGCAGCCTCCGACTAGCGGGAGTTACAGATACGCAGTATTTT
TRBJ2-7 NA TRBV18 16 NA CASSIDGSITPYEQYF TGTGCCAGCTCAATAGATGGGTCCATTACCCCCTACGAGCAGTACTTC
TRBJ2-7 TRBD2 TRBV30 15 NA CAWSVPSGRADEQYF TGTGCCTGGAGTGTACCTAGCGGGAGGGCGGACGAGCAGTACTTC
TRBJ2-5 TRBD2 TRBV25-1 15 NA CASSELAGGGETQYF TGTGCCAGCAGTGAATTAGCGGGAGGGGGAGAGACCCAGTACTTC
TRBJ2-3 TRBD2 TRBV9 15 NA CASSGGLAVTDTQYF TGTGCCAGCAGCGGGGGACTAGCGGTCACAGATACGCAGTATTTT
TRBJ2-3 NA TRBV5-4 16 NA CASSRHGGSGPDTQYF TGTGCCAGCAGCCGCCATGGCGGTTCCGGGCCAGATACGCAGTATTTT
TRBJ2-7 NA TRBV1 13 NA CTRRGTSSYEQYF TGCACCCGCAGGGGCACGAGCTCCTACGAGCAGTACTTC
TRBJ2-4 NA TRBV6-1 14 once CASSIDGVKNIQYF TGTGCCAGCAGCATCGACGGGGTCAAAAACATTCAGTACTTC
TRBJ1-1 TRBD1 TRBV5-1 13 few CASSTGTASEAFF TGCGCCAGCAGCACGGGGACAGCCTCTGAAGCTTTCTTT
TRBJ2-2 NA TRBV9 15 NA CASSQTRTNTGELFF TGTGCCAGCAGCCAAACCCGGACGAACACCGGGGAGCTGTTTTTT
TRBJ1-5 NA TRBV2 14 NA CASSSGVGNQPQHF TGTGCCAGCAGTTCAGGGGTTGGCAATCAGCCCCAGCATTTT
TRBJ2-3 TRBD2 TRBV7-9 14 once CASSSGGAGDTQYF TGTGCCAGCAGCTCCGGGGGGGCTGGAGATACGCAGTATTTT
TRBJ1-5 NA TRBV27 16 NA CASSRRGDNSNQPQHF TGTGCCAGCAGTCGACGGGGGGATAATAGCAATCAGCCCCAGCATTTT
TRBJ1-1 TRBD1 TRBV5-1 15 NA CASSSRQGIWSEAFF TGCGCCAGCAGCTCCAGACAGGGAATATGGTCTGAAGCTTTCTTT
TRBJ1-2 NA TRBV9 16 NA CASSVVGSPDGGGYTF TGTGCCAGCAGCGTAGTAGGGAGTCCCGATGGAGGGGGCTACACCTTC
TRBJ1-2 TRBD1 TRBV19 13 NA CASSMTGVGGYTF TGTGCCAGTAGTATGACAGGGGTGGGTGGCTACACCTTC
TRBJ2-7 TRBD1 TRBV13 14 few CASSSGTGSLEQYF TGTGCCAGCAGCTCTGGGACAGGGAGTCTCGAGCAGTACTTC
TRBJ2-1 NA TRBV11-2 14 once CASSPQEVYNEQFF TGTGCCAGCAGCCCACAGGAGGTCTACAATGAGCAGTTCTTC
TRBJ1-2 TRBD1 TRBV2 14 NA CASSEDREEYGYTF TGTGCCAGCAGTGAGGACAGGGAAGAGTATGGCTACACCTTC
TRBJ1-2 NA TRBV28 12 few CASSSLNYGYTF TGTGCCAGCAGTTCCCTCAACTATGGCTACACCTTC
TRBJ2-3 TRBD1 TRBV5-1 15 NA CASSLRTGSTDTQYF TGCGCCAGCAGCCTAAGGACAGGTAGCACAGATACGCAGTATTTT
TRBJ2-7 TRBD2 TRBV11-2 15 NA CASSPVSGGPYEQYF TGTGCCAGCAGCCCGGTTAGCGGGGGGCCATACGAGCAGTACTTC